This T cell receptor beta chain was found in a study of identical twins. Regarding the study as a whole: Weaker excess sharing between twins was seen in beta out-of-frame sequences. Zero-insertion results could be subject to partial confounding by invariant MAIT and iNKT cells.

Donors were all healthy Caucasians. The germline CDR1 and CDR2 sequences are ENHRY and SYGVKD. This CDR3 comprises 13 residues. Trimming took 8 bases from V and 2 from J; bases not matched to a gene: 1. This clonotype has just a few counts. Its antigen is not identified. With template switching, a universal primer site was added, and the cDNA carried unique molecular identifiers. MiXCR was run by TCRdb on the 5' RACE reads, yielding one entry per CDR3 protein. The sample carries around 500,000 distinct CDR3 sequences, 14% recorded once. A further study also used this sample, focusing on yellow fever vaccine responses in identical twins.

The V gene is TRBV10-3, the J gene TRBJ2-7; 12 bases line up with TRBD2. This receptor was obtained from a woman in her late teens or twenties in good health. The sample was CD4+ T cells sorted from blood. CDR3 sequence (DNA): TGTGCCATCCGGACTAGCGGGACCTACGAGCAGTACTTC. Protein sequence: CAIRTSGTYEQYF.